Listed below are T cell receptor beta chains from one sample, sequenced in a study of T cell changes during pregnancy in multiple sclerosis. The table came from immunoSEQ multiplex PCR; TCRdb's copy has only in-frame clones and leaves some out. The table lists about 96,000 clones, around 94% of them singletons. The starting material was peripheral blood, obtained in the first trimester of pregnancy. The receptors derive from a female donor with multiple sclerosis, enrolled in a pregnancy study. The CDR3 runs from the conserved cysteine through the conserved F or W.

V	J	CDR3
TRBV9	TRBJ1-2	CASGGGAGGYTF
TRBV19	TRBJ2-2	CASTLYAGTSGLLANTGELFF
TRBV6-6	TRBJ2-3	CASSYSAGRGTDTQYF
TRBV5-1	TRBJ2-3	CASSPWTSGSTDTQYF
TRBV9	TRBJ2-7	CASSPGGTWYEQYF
TRBV7-8	TRBJ2-1	CASSLARAGQPKEQFF
TRBV5-6	TRBJ2-1	CASSSLAGPYNEQFF
TRBV19	TRBJ2-5	CASSTMHRQETQYF
TRBV2	TRBJ2-7	CASTTSGGAYEQYF
TRBV7-7	TRBJ2-2	CASSPSSGTANTGELFF
TRBV11-2	TRBJ2-7	CASSASGLAGAIYEQYF
TRBV6-1	TRBJ1-1	CASSDLIQGNTEAFF
TRBV5-1	TRBJ1-1	CASTQTGGNTEAFF
TRBV28	TRBJ2-6	CASGQTGANVLTF
TRBV6-1	TRBJ2-7	CASSLTSGFHEQYF
TRBV10-3	TRBJ2-1	CAIRSGRENEQFF
TRBV5-4	TRBJ1-1	CASSTIGQANTEAFF
TRBV2	TRBJ2-4	CASSGTSGTQNIQYF
TRBV11-3	TRBJ2-3	CASSLGTSGATDTQYF
TRBV6-5	TRBJ2-7	CASSHETGTYEQYF
TRBV11-2	TRBJ2-7	CASSLYTSYEQYF
TRBV5-1	TRBJ1-1	CVSRSGQGADDEAFF